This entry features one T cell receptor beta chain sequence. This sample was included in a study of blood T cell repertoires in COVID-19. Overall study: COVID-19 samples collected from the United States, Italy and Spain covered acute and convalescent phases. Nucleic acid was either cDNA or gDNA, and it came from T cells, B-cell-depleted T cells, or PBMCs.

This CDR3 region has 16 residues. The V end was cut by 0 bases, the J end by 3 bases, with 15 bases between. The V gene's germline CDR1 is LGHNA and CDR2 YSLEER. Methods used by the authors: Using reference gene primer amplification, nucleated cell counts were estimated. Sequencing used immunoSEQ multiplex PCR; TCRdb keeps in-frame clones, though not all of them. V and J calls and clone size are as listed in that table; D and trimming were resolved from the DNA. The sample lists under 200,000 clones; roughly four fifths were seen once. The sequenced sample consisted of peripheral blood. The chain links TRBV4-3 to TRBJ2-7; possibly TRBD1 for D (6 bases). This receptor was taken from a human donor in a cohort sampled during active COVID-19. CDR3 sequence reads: CASSQDGKGGHYEQYF. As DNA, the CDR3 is TGCGCCAGCAGCCAAGATGGAAAAGGGGGTCACTACGAGCAGTACTTC.